The entry below describes one T cell receptor beta chain. With V trimmed by 5 bases and J by 4 bases, 5 bases remained unmatched. CDR1 LGHNT and CDR2 FRNRAP come from the germline V gene. The CDR3 spans 14 residues. Assay: immunoSEQ multiplex PCR; the TCRdb copy retains only in-frame clones and omits some. The table records 700,000 to 750,000 clones, roughly 85% of them present only once. This record comes from a study of shared T cell receptors in the human thymus. This sample also appeared in a second study, on human thymus T cells. According to that study: Resections from corrective heart surgery supplied the thymus tissue.

This sequence originates from a girl in the first two years of life with a congenital heart defect. The specimen sequenced was thymocytes. The V and J genes are TRBV12-5 and TRBJ1-5, with 7 bases that match TRBD1. The chain's CDR3 is CASGVRDSNQPQHF. CDR3 coding DNA: TGTGCTAGTGGTGTCCGGGACAGTAATCAGCCCCAGCATTTT.